This T cell receptor (beta chain) was identified during a study of blood T cells in healthy people across ages. Trimming took 2 bases from V and 8 from J; bases not matched to a gene: 11. The V gene's germline CDR1 is MNHEY and CDR2 SVGEGT. The CDR3 runs to 16 residues. Combining a sample-barcoded 5' primer with a J-beta primer mix, a second PCR ran for roughly 7 to 12 cycles. TCRdb analysed the 5' RACE reads with MiXCR anew, one entry per CDR3 protein. The sample holds just under 750,000 distinct CDR3 sequences; around a fifth are singletons and the top ten take under 25%. The chain is built from TRBV6-2 or TRBV6-3 and TRBJ2-3, with TRBD1 matching over 9 bases. Material for sequencing was blood. This receptor was obtained from a man in his 70s in good health. The CDR3 loop reads CASSYPGQGTATTQYF. DNA for the CDR3: TGTGCCAGCAGTTACCCAGGACAGGGGACGGCTACTACGCAGTATTTT.